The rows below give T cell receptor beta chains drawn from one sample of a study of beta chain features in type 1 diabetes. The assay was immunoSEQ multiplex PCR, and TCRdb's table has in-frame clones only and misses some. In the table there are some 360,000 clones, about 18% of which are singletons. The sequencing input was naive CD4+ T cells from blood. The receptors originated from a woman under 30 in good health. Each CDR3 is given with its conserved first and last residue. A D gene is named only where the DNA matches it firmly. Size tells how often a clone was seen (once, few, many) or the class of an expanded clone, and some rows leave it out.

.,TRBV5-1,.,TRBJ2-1,TGCGCCAGCAGCTTGGATGGGGCCAATTACAATGAGCAGTTCTTC,CASSLDGANYNEQFF
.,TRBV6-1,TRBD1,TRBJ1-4,TGTGCCAGCAGTGTCCAGGGGGCAGGAAAACTGTTTTTT,CASSVQGAGKLFF
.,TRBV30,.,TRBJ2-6,TGTGCCTGGAGTTCAGGCTCTGGGGCCAACGTCCTGACTTTC,CAWSSGSGANVLTF
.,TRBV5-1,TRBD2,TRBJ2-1,TGCGCCAGCAGCTTGGGGGGAGGGTATGAGCAGTTCTTC,CASSLGGGYEQFF
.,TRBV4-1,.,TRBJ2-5,TGCGCCAGCAGCCTAACATTACAAGAGACCCAGTACTTC,CASSLTLQETQYF
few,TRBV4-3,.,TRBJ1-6,TGCGCCAGCAGCCAAGATAGTCGAAGCTCCTATAATTCACCCCTCCACTTT,CASSQDSRSSYNSPLHF
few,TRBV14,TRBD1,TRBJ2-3,TGTGCCAGTTCTCCGCGGACAGGGAGCACAGATACGCAGTATTTT,CASSPRTGSTDTQYF
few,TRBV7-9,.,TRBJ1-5,TGTGCCAGCGCCCTCGCAGGAGGAGGCAATCAGCCCCAGCATTTT,CASALAGGGNQPQHF
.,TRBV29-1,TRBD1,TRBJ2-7,TGCAGCGTTGCCTTCGGACAGGGGGCAAAAAACGAGCAGTACTTC,CSVAFGQGAKNEQYF
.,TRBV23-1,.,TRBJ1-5,TGCGCCAGCCGCGGGGGAGATCAGCCCCAGCATTTT,CASRGGDQPQHF
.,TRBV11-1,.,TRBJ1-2,TGTGCCAGCAGCCGCGACAGTAACTATGGCTACACCTTC,CASSRDSNYGYTF
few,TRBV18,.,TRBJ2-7,TGTGCCAGCTCATCACCCGCAGCGTCTTCCTACGAGCAGTACTTC,CASSSPAASSYEQYF
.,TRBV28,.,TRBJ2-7,TGTGCCAGCAGTTCTCCCTCGCCGGGCCTGACGGGGGAGCAGTACTTC,CASSSPSPGLTGEQYF
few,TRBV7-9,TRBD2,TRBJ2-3,TGTGCCAGCAGCTTTGGACTAGCGGGTACAGATACGCAGTATTTT,CASSFGLAGTDTQYF
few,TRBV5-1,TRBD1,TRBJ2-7,TGCGCCAGCAGCTCGAGGAACAGGGGCGAGCAGTACTTC,CASSSRNRGEQYF
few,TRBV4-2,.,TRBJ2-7,TGTGCCAGCAGCCAACCTCCCCCAGGCTCCTACGAGCAGTACTTC,CASSQPPPGSYEQYF
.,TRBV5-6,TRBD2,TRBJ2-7,TGTGCCAGCAGCTTACTAGCGGGAGAAAACGAGCAGTACTTC,CASSLLAGENEQYF
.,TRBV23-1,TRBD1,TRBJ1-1,TGCGCCAGCAGTAGCCCGGGGACAGGGGTTCCGAACACTGAAGCTTTCTTT,CASSSPGTGVPNTEAFF
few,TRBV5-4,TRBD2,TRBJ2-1,TGTGCCAGCAGCCGCAGTCGGACTAGCGACAATGAGCAGTTCTTC,CASSRSRTSDNEQFF
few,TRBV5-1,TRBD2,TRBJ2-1,TGCGCCAGCACTACAATAGCGGGAGGAGAGCAGTTCTTC,CASTTIAGGEQFF
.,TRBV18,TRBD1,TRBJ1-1,TGTGCCAGCTCACCTGGGACAGCGAACACTGAAGCTTTCTTT,CASSPGTANTEAFF
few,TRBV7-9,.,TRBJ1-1,TGTGCCAGCACCCCCGCCTCCGGGACACCAGCTTTCTTT,CASTPASGTPAFF
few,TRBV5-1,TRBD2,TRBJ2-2,TGCGCCAGCAGCGGACTAGCGGGACCGAACACCGGGGAGCTGTTTTTT,CASSGLAGPNTGELFF
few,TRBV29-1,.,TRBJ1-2,TGCAGCGTTGAAAGAGGGACTAACTATGGCTACACCTTC,CSVERGTNYGYTF
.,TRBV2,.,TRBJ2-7,TGTGCCAGCACTTCTCAGGGAAGGCACGAGCAGTACTTC,CASTSQGRHEQYF
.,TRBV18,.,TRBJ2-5,TGTGCCAGCTCACCACCGTTGGGGCGCCGGGAGACCCAGTACTTC,CASSPPLGRRETQYF
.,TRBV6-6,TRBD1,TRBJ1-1,TGTGCCAGCAGGGCCCGGGACAGCTACACTGAAGCTTTCTTT,CASRARDSYTEAFF
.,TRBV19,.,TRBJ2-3,TGTGCCAGTAGTCCCCAGGGGCCCCAAGATACGCAGTATTTT,CASSPQGPQDTQYF
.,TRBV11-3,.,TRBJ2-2,TGTGCCAGCAGCCTCAGCGGAGCAGGTACCGGGGAGCTGTTTTTT,CASSLSGAGTGELFF
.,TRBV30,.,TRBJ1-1,TGTGCCTGGAGCCGGAAGGGGCCGAGAGGAGCTTTCTTT,CAWSRKGPRGAFF
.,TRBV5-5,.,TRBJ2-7,TGTGCCAGCAGCTTGAGCGCCTACTCCTACGAGCAGTACTTC,CASSLSAYSYEQYF
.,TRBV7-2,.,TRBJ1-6,.,CASSSSGVGNSPLHF
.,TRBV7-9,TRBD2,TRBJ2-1,TGTGCCAGCAGGGCTAGCGGGGGGGATGAGCAGTTCTTC,CASRASGGDEQFF
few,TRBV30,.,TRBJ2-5,TGTGCCTGGAGTCCCCGGCCTTTAGCAGCCCAGTACTTC,CAWSPRPLAAQYF
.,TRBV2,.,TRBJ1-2,TGTGCCAGCACGGGAGATCTAAATGCCTATGGCTACACCTTC,CASTGDLNAYGYTF
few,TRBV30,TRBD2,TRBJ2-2,TGTGCCTGGAGTGTGAGTGGGAGGGGAGGTGGGACCGGGGAGCTGTTTTTT,CAWSVSGRGGGTGELFF
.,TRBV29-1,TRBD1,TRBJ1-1,TGCAGCGTTAAGACAGGGAATTTGAACACTGAAGCTTTCTTT,CSVKTGNLNTEAFF
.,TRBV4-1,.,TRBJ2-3,TGCGCCAGCAGCCAAGAACCCCCCCCCTCTCCTTTCGGGTATTTT,CASSQEPPPSPFGYF
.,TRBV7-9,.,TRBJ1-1,TGTGCCAGCAGAAAAGCCCCACAAGGGGGAACCATGAACACTGAAGCTTTCTTT,CASRKAPQGGTMNTEAFF
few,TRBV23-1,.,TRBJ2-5,TGCGCCAGCAGTCAACGGTCTGAAGAGACCCAGTACTTC,CASSQRSEETQYF
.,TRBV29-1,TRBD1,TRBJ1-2,TGCAGCTTCACCATACCGACAGGGCCTAACTATGGCTACACCTTC,CSFTIPTGPNYGYTF
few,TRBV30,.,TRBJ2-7,TGTGCCTGGAGTGTACGTACTCCAGGGGAGCAGTACTTC,CAWSVRTPGEQYF
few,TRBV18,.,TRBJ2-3,TGTGCCAGCTCACTGAGCGGGCGCACAGATACGCAGTATTTT,CASSLSGRTDTQYF
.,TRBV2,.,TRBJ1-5,TGTGCCAGCAGTGACCCGGTGGGGCGGCAGCCCCAGCATTTT,CASSDPVGRQPQHF
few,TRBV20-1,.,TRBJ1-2,TGCAGTGCTAGGGCTAGCGGTGGCTACACCTTC,CSARASGGYTF
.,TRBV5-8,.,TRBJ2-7,TGTGCCAGCAGCTTGTCTCCCTACGAGCAGTACTTC,CASSLSPYEQYF
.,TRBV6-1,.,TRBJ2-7,TGTGCCAGCAGTGGACCAGTAGGAGACGGGACCTACGAGCAGTACTTC,CASSGPVGDGTYEQYF